The clone carrying this T cell receptor beta chain turned up a few times. Its antigen is unidentified. Trimming took 4 bases from V and 0 from J, leaving 14 bases between them. From germline, CDR1 is SGDLS and CDR2 YYNGEE. The CDR3 extends over 16 amino acids. The data were taken from a study of molecular identifiers for immune sequencing clone quantification. The study's findings and limits: Sizes of clones that are highly expanded could be underestimated (if identical TCR molecules share a barcode). The study found clones above 20 RNA copies held over 99% of effector molecules and under 1% in naive cells.

Both previously described methods and listed TCR primers were employed to make bulk TCR libraries. TCRdb called the PCR reads again in MiXCR, with one record for every CDR3 protein. The data contain around 320,000 distinct CDR3 sequences, roughly 24% of them singletons. This clonotype was sampled from a human donor in good health. Some libraries in this study had Jurkat cell RNA spiked in. This rearrangement joins TRBV9 to TRBJ2-1; D perhaps matches TRBD2 (6 bases). Sequenced material: naive CD8+ T cells from blood, with Jurkat cell RNA spiked in. Indicated subset: FACS-sorted CD8+CD4-CCR7+CD45RA+ naive T cells. CDR3 sequence: CASSRGGDSSYNEQFF. The CDR3, as DNA: TGTGCCAGCAGCCGGGGCGGGGATAGCTCCTACAATGAGCAGTTCTTC.